This T cell receptor (beta chain) stems from a study of blood T cell repertoires in COVID-19. On the study more broadly: COVID-19 samples, acute and convalescent, were from the United States, Italy and Spain. The analysed material was cDNA or gDNA that came from T cells, B-cell-depleted T cells, or PBMCs.

Using immunoSEQ multiplex PCR, the repertoire was profiled, and TCRdb retains in-frame clones only, with some absent. The sample holds roughly 55,000 clones, 90% seen once. The V gene end was trimmed by 1 base and the J gene end by 2 bases; junction bases not matched to a gene: 5. The CDR3 sequence is 17 residues long. Germline V gives CDR1 MNHEY, CDR2 SMNVEV (reference sequence). The chain recombines TRBV27 with TRBJ2-3, with TRBD2 matching over 11 bases. Sequencing was carried out using peripheral blood. The source of this sequence is a human donor with active COVID-19. The donor label of this sample is uncertain. CDR3 sequence reads: CASSLLLAGGPTDTQYF. The CDR3 nucleotides read TGTGCCAGCAGTTTATTGTTAGCGGGAGGGCCCACAGATACGCAGTATTTT.